Each of the 25 T cell receptor beta chains below was sequenced from the same sample in a study of shared clonotypes between healthy human individuals. Some clones are missing from TCRdb's copy, which holds only in-frame ones; the method was immunoSEQ multiplex PCR. The sample has under 120,000 clones, less than 80% seen once. The sample was memory CD8+ T cells sorted from blood. As to subset: CD45RO+ cells pooled with CCR7-negative TemRA cells. These receptor sequences come from a woman under 40 in good health.

J is TRBJ2-3 and V is TRBV6-6; D gene uncertain. CDR3 length equals 15 residues. The V end lost 3 bases, the J end lost 1 base, and 11 bases lay between the germline ends. Germline lookup yields CDR1 MNHNY and CDR2 SVGAGI (reference sequence). The CDR3 is CASSYFGEGTDTQYF. CDR3 nucleotides: TGTGCCAGCAGTTATTTTGGTGAGGGCACAGATACGCAGTATTTT.

Only a few counts were recorded for this clone. The chain combines TRBV25-1 with TRBJ2-4; D remains unclear. V gave up 3 bases and J gave up 3 bases, with 9 bases separating them. The CDR3 covers 14 residues. The V gene's germline CDR1 is MGHDK and CDR2 SYGVNS. CDR3 sequence reads: CASSEQADKNIQYF. The CDR3 bases are TGTGCCAGCAGTGAGCAGGCCGACAAAAACATTCAGTACTTC.

The CDR3 coding sequence is TGCGCCAGCAGGACAGGGGAGGGATATGGCTACACCTTC. Its translation: CASRTGEGYGYTF. The chain has TRBV10-1 and TRBJ1-2, with 8 bases lining up with TRBD1. The V gene's germline CDR1 is WNHNN and CDR2 SYGVQD (reference sequence). The V and J ends lost 6 bases and 5 bases, in that order; junction bases with no gene match: 5. The CDR3 has 13 residues.

The chain is built from TRBV7-2 and TRBJ2-6; TRBD2 matches at 11 bases. Germline CDR1 SGHTA, CDR2 FQGNSA. The ends lost 4 bases at V and 2 bases at J; junction bases unmatched: 7. The CDR3 extends over 18 amino acids. CDR3 sequence: CASSWTSGPVAGANVLTF. In DNA form, the CDR3 reads TGTGCCAGCAGCTGGACTAGCGGGCCAGTCGCTGGGGCCAACGTCCTGACTTTC.

The chain uses TRBV11-2 and TRBJ2-5, with 10 positions matching TRBD2. The closer fit of TRBJ2-7 to the DNA end suggests the J call may be wrong. The CDR3 spans 14 residues. In germline, CDR1 is SGHAT, CDR2 FQNNGV. This CDR3 reads CASSYGTSVYEQYF. The CDR3 DNA reads as TGTGCCAGCAGCTACGGGACTAGCGTCTACGAGCAGTACTTC.

The chain has TRBV6-1 and TRBJ2-1, with D possibly TRBD2 on 5 matching bases. V was clipped by 6 bases and J by 7 bases, with 13 bases between them. Per the germline V gene, CDR1 is MNHNS and CDR2 is SASEGT. The length of the CDR3 is 13 residues. CDR3 region: CASRASGSNEQFF. DNA for the CDR3: TGTGCCAGCAGAGCAAGCGGTAGTAATGAGCAGTTCTTC.

This clone was counted only a few times. The chain uses TRBV5-1 and TRBJ1-1; D gene ambiguous. The CDR3 is 12 amino acids. V was trimmed by 0 bases and J by 7 bases, leaving 7 bases between them. Germline V gene lookup returns CDR1 SGHRS and CDR2 YFSETQ. The CDR3 sequence is CASSLGTSEAFF. CDR3 coding DNA: TGCGCCAGCAGCTTGGGGACGAGTGAAGCTTTCTTT. The full variable domain, in which reference TRBV5-1 and TRBJ1-1 provide the parts outside the CDR3, is KAGVTQTPRYLIKTRGQQVTLSCSPISGHRSVSWYQQTPGQGLQFLFEYFSETQRNKGNFPGRFSGRQFSNSRSEMNVSTLELGDSALYLCASSLGTSEAFFGQGTRLTVV.

The chain carries TRBV5-1 and TRBJ1-3; weak D call: TRBD1 (6 bases). V was pared by 4 bases and J by 4 bases, with 9 bases between. CDR3 length: 13 amino acids. CDR1 is SGHRS and CDR2 is YFSETQ in the germline V gene. CDR3 sequence: CASSPDRGNTIYF. The CDR3 nucleotides read TGCGCCAGCAGCCCCGACAGGGGAAACACCATATATTTT.

This clone was seen just once. This chain uses TRBV6-6 with TRBJ2-1; the D gene is possibly TRBD2 (5 bases). Germline V lookup: CDR1 MNHNY, CDR2 SVGAGI (reference sequence). The germline V and J ends were trimmed by 2 bases and 9 bases, with 20 bases remaining between them. The CDR3 is 16 amino acids. The CDR3 region has the DNA TGTGCCAGCAGTTACCTCGGGCTAGCAGGAGGAGGTGAGCAGTTCTTC. As protein: CASSYLGLAGGGEQFF.

This chain joins TRBV6-6 and TRBJ1-2, with D possibly TRBD1 on 6 matching bases. Per germline, CDR1 MNHNY and CDR2 SVGAGI (reference sequence). This CDR3 has 14 amino acids. V lost 7 bases and J 6 bases, leaving 18 bases between the germline ends. This chain's CDR3 is CASTPTDRLHGYTF. The CDR3 bases are TGTGCCAGCACCCCCACCGACAGGTTACATGGCTACACCTTC.

V gene TRBV5-4 combines with J gene TRBJ1-5; 7 bases line up with TRBD1. The germline V gene has CDR1 SGHNT and CDR2 YYREEE (reference sequence). Trimming cost V 4 bases and J 0 bases; bases outside gene matches: 7. This CDR3 has 16 amino acids. The CDR3 coding sequence is TGTGCCAGCAGCCAGGGGGGACTGCATAGCAATCAGCCCCAGCATTTT. Protein: CASSQGGLHSNQPQHF.

The chain uses TRBV7-6 and TRBJ2-5; D might be TRBD1 or TRBD2, each matching 5 bases. The end of the DNA is better explained by TRBJ2-7, so the J call may be wrong. Germline V CDR1 and CDR2: SGHVS, FNYEAQ. The CDR3 runs 16 residues. CDR3: CASSLSFSGQTYEQYF. The CDR3 nucleotides are TGTGCCAGCAGCTTATCCTTCTCGGGGCAGACCTACGAGCAGTACTTC.

The chain is built from TRBV4-1 and TRBJ1-5; D gene ambiguous. Germline assignment: CDR1 MGHRA and CDR2 YSYEKL. Trimming stripped 4 bases from V and 3 bases from J, with 13 bases between. This CDR3 contains 15 residues. CDR3 in DNA: TGCGCCAGCAGCCTTTCTCACGGATCCAATCAGCCCCAGCATTTT. The encoded protein is CASSLSHGSNQPQHF.

The chain links TRBV5-1 to TRBJ2-7; 7 nucleotides line up with TRBD2. V trimming: 4 bases; J trimming: 3 bases; junction bases outside the gene matches: 13. The CDR3 loop spans 16 amino acids. Germline-derived CDR1 and CDR2 are SGHRS and YFSETQ. The CDR3 nucleotides read TGCGCCAGCAGCGGGGCCCGGGGGACTACCGACTACGAGCAGTACTTC. It encodes CASSGARGTTDYEQYF.

In its sample, this clone was seen a few times. This chain connects TRBV25-1 to TRBJ2-7; TRBD2 aligns across 10 bases. Per germline, CDR1 MGHDK and CDR2 SYGVNS. V trimming: 4 bases; J trimming: 5 bases; junction bases outside the gene matches: 11. CDR3 length equals 16 residues. The CDR3 coding sequence is TGTGCCAGCAGTGGCGTCCGAGGGACTAGCGACCACGAGCAGTACTTC. Protein sequence: CASSGVRGTSDHEQYF.

The chain combines TRBV27 with TRBJ2-3; 9 bases are shared with TRBD1. V was pared by 5 bases and J by 1 base, with 7 bases of the junction left unmatched. Per the germline V gene, CDR1 is MNHEY and CDR2 is SMNVEV (reference sequence). CDR3 length: 16 residues. The CDR3 spells CASSTTQGARTDTQYF. For the CDR3, the DNA is TGTGCCAGCAGTACCACACAGGGGGCGCGCACAGATACGCAGTATTTT.

The V gene is TRBV14, the J gene TRBJ2-4, with D maybe TRBD1 (5 bases). This CDR3 has 18 amino acids. Germline lookup yields CDR1 SGHDN and CDR2 FVKESK. Deletions cut 2 bases from V and 0 bases from J, with 17 bases between. DNA of the CDR3: TGTGCCAGCAGCCAATTCAGGGCCAACCCTCTAGCCAAAAACATTCAGTACTTC. Protein: CASSQFRANPLAKNIQYF.

The chain recombines TRBV28 with TRBJ1-5, with TRBD1 matching 9 bases. Germline V gene data show CDR1 as MDHEN and CDR2 as SYDVKM. The V gene end was trimmed by 6 bases and the J gene end by 2 bases; junction bases not matched to a gene: 5. This CDR3 region has 15 residues. DNA for the CDR3: TGTGCCAGCAGCCTACAGGGGGCACGCAATCAGCCCCAGCATTTT. Amino acid sequence: CASSLQGARNQPQHF.

This clone was seen repeatedly, ten times or more. The V call is TRBV7-9, the J call TRBJ2-3; 9 nucleotides line up with TRBD1. The V segment lost 1 base and the J segment 3 bases; nucleotides outside the gene matches: 2. This CDR3 spans 15 amino acids. CDR1 is SEHNR, CDR2 FQNEAQ, per germline (reference sequence). The CDR3 loop reads CASSLGQGDTDTQYF. For the CDR3, the DNA is TGTGCCAGCAGCTTAGGACAGGGGGATACAGATACGCAGTATTTT.

Written as DNA, the CDR3 is TGTGCCAGCAGCTGGGGACAGACGTATCCTGAAGCTTTCTTT. Amino acid sequence: CASSWGQTYPEAFF. V and J are TRBV7-6 and TRBJ1-1; 7 bases are shared with TRBD1. Looked up from germline, CDR1 is SGHVS and CDR2 is FNYEAQ. J gave up 6 bases and V 4 bases, and 8 bases lay outside the gene matches. This CDR3 has 14 amino acids.

This clone has just a few counts. The chain couples TRBV7-9 to TRBJ2-1, with 9 positions matching TRBD1. CDR3 length: 16 residues. Germline values: CDR1 SEHNR, CDR2 FQNEAQ (reference sequence). The J segment lost 3 bases and the V segment lost 2 bases, leaving 5 bases of the junction unmatched. The CDR3 reads CASSLPTGGLYNEQFF. The CDR3 nucleotides are TGTGCCAGCAGCTTACCAACAGGGGGCCTCTACAATGAGCAGTTCTTC.

This clone was observed once. The V gene is TRBV10-1, the J gene TRBJ2-1; D might be TRBD2 (6 bases). The CDR3 is 14 residues long. The germline V and J ends were trimmed by 0 bases and 4 bases, with 7 bases remaining between them. Germline CDR1 WNHNN, CDR2 SYGVQD (reference sequence). CDR3 nucleotide sequence: TGCGCCAGCAGTGAGTCCGGGACTTACAATGAGCAGTTCTTC. This sequence encodes CASSESGTYNEQFF.

This clone was seen only a few times. J is TRBJ2-3 and V is TRBV7-9; 10 positions agree with TRBD2. J was trimmed by 5 bases and V by 1 base; bases with no gene match: 6. From germline, CDR1 is SEHNR and CDR2 FQNEAQ (reference sequence). The CDR3 runs 16 residues. The CDR3 is CASSLGLAGDGDTQYF. CDR3 sequence (DNA): TGTGCCAGCAGCTTAGGCCTAGCGGGAGATGGAGATACGCAGTATTTT.

This rearrangement joins TRBV5-1 to TRBJ2-3, with D possibly matching TRBD2 (6 bases). This CDR3 is built from 14 residues. CDR1 and CDR2 from the germline V gene are SGHRS and YFSETQ. Trimming removed 4 bases at V and 7 bases at J, with 16 bases between. CDR3 sequence: CASSVGGTIYTQYF. The CDR3 DNA is TGCGCCAGCAGCGTGGGGGGTACTATCTATACGCAGTATTTT.

This clone was observed a few times. The chain has TRBV6-1 and TRBJ2-1; 8 nucleotides agree with TRBD1. CDR1 MNHNS and CDR2 SASEGT come from the germline V gene. Trimming took 5 bases from V and 9 from J; bases not matched to a gene: 9. The CDR3 is 14 amino acids. The CDR3 loop is CASSLLTGVGEQFF. CDR3 nucleotide sequence: TGTGCCAGCAGTCTTTTGACAGGGGTAGGTGAGCAGTTCTTC.